The rows below give T cell receptor beta chains drawn from one sample of a study of cytomegalovirus exposure and HLA in healthy donors. Method: immunoSEQ multiplex PCR; TCRdb's copy keeps in-frame clones and lacks some. The sample shows more than 95,000 clones, roughly 66% of them seen only once. The source material was PBMCs. The receptors originated from a man aged 60 to 69 in good health and CMV-seropositive. CDR3s leave out the opening cysteine and the closing phenylalanine or tryptophan. The order of the fields is J gene, D gene, V gene, CDR3 length, CDR3 protein. D genes are given only for firm matches.

TRBJ2-3 | NA | TRBV11-2 | 15 | ASRSYWGKEGSHTQY
TRBJ2-1 | NA | TRBV1 | 13 | TSSRLAGGYNEQF
TRBJ1-2 | NA | TRBV5-5 | 9 | ASSLVSGYT
TRBJ1-5 | NA | TRBV19 | 11 | ASTGGRGQPQH
TRBJ1-4 | NA | TRBV19 | 12 | ASHGGRSNEKLF
TRBJ1-2 | TRBD1 | TRBV30 | 13 | AWRRQGSANYGYT
TRBJ2-4 | TRBD1 | TRBV7-9 | 14 | ASSQDRVWAKNIQY
TRBJ2-1 | TRBD1 | TRBV6-5 | 13 | ASSYSRDREVEQF
TRBJ2-5 | NA | TRBV10-1 | 12 | ASSESGRGETQY
TRBJ2-3 | NA | TRBV29-1 | 10 | SSTGGTDTQY
TRBJ2-1 | TRBD2 | TRBV2 | 12 | ASRRTSGYNEQF
TRBJ2-7 | TRBD2 | TRBV7-9 | 11 | ASSLASGVEQY
TRBJ2-3 | TRBD2 | TRBV30 | 12 | AWSGGGASDTQY
TRBJ2-7 | TRBD1 | TRBV27 | 12 | ASSNRGTTYEQY
TRBJ2-3 | NA | TRBV29-1 | 12 | SVGGPTSTDTQY
TRBJ1-1 | NA | TRBV7-9 | 11 | ASSLNGGTEAF
TRBJ2-3 | NA | TRBV19 | 13 | ASSKGVGATDTQY
TRBJ1-2 | TRBD1 | TRBV29-1 | 13 | SVEGGQGANYGYT
TRBJ1-1 | NA | TRBV28 | 13 | ASHRGGQGSTEAF
TRBJ1-6 | NA | TRBV28 | 14 | ASSSENHRYNSPLH
TRBJ2-7 | NA | TRBV5-1 | 12 | ASSLDAGTYEQY
TRBJ1-5 | NA | TRBV6-5 | 13 | ASSPLDGDNQPQH
TRBJ2-3 | NA | TRBV29-1 | 11 | SVERRGGDTQY